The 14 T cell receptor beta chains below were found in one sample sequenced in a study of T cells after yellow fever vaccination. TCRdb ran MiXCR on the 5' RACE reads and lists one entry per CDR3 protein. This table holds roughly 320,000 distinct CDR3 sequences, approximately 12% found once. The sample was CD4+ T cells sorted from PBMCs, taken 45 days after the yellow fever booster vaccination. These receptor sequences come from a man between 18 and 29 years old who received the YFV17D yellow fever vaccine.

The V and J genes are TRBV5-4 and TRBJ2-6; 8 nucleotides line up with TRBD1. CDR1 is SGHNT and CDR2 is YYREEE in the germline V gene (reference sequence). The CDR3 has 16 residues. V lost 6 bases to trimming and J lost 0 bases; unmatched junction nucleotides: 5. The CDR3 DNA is TGTGCCAGCACCGGGACAGGCGCCTCTGGGGCCAACGTCCTGACTTTC. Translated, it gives CASTGTGASGANVLTF.

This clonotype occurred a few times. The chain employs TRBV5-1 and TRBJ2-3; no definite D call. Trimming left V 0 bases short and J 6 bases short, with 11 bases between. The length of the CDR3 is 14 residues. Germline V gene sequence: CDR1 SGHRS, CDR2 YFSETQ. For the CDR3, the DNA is TGCGCCAGCAGCTTGGGTGGGGATGGGGATACGCAGTATTTT. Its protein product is CASSLGGDGDTQYF. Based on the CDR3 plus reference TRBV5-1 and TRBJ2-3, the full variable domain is KAGVTQTPRYLIKTRGQQVTLSCSPISGHRSVSWYQQTPGQGLQFLFEYFSETQRNKGNFPGRFSGRQFSNSRSEMNVSTLELGDSALYLCASSLGGDGDTQYFGPGTRLTVL.

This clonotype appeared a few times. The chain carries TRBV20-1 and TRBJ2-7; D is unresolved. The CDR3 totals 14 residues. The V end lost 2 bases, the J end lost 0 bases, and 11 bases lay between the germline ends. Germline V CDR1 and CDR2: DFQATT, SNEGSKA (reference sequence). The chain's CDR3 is CSARQDLISYEQYV. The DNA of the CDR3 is TGCAGTGCTAGACAGGACCTAATCTCCTACGAGCAGTACGTC.

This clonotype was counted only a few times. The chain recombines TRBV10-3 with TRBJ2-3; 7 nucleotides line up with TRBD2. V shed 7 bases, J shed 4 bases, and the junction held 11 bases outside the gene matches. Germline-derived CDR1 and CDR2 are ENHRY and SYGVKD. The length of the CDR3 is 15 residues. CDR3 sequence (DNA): TGTGCCATCAAGGCTAGCGGAGGAGCATCAGATACGCAGTATTTT. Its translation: CAIKASGGASDTQYF.

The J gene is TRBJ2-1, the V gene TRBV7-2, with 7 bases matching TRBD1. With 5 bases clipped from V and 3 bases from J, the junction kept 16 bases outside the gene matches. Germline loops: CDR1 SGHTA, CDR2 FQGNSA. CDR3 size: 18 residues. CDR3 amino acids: CASSPELRDRPFYNEQFF. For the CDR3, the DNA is TGTGCCAGCAGCCCAGAACTCCGGGACAGACCTTTCTACAATGAGCAGTTCTTC.

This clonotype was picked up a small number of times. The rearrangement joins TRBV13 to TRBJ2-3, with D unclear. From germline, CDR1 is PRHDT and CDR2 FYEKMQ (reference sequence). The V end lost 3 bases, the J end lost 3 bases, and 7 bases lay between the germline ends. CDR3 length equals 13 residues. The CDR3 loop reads CASSFTYTDTQYF. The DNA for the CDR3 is TGTGCCAGCAGCTTTACCTATACAGATACGCAGTATTTT.

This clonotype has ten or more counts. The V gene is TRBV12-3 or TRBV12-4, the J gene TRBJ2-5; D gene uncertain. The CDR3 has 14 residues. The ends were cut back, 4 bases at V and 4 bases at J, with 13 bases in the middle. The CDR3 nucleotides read TGTGCCAGCAGTTCCTTGGGGTTCGGAGAGACCCAGTACTTC. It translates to CASSSLGFGETQYF.

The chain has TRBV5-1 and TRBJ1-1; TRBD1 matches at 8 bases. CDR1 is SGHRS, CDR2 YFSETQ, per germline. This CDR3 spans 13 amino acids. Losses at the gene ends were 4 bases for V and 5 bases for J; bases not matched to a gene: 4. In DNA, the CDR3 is TGCGCCAGCAGCCAGACAGGGGTTACTGAAGCTTTCTTT. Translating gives CASSQTGVTEAFF.

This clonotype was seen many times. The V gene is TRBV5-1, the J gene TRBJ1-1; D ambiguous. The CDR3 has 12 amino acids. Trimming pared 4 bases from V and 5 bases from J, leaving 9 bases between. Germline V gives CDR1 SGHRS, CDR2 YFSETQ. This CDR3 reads CASSVEGTEAFF. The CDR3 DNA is TGCGCCAGCAGCGTAGAAGGTACTGAAGCTTTCTTT.

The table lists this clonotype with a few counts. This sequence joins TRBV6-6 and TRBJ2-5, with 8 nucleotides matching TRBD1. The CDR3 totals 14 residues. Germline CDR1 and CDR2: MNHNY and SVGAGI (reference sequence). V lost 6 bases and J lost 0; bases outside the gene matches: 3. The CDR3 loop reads CASSRDRNQETQYF. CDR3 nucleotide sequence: TGTGCCAGCAGCCGGGACAGGAACCAAGAGACCCAGTACTTC.

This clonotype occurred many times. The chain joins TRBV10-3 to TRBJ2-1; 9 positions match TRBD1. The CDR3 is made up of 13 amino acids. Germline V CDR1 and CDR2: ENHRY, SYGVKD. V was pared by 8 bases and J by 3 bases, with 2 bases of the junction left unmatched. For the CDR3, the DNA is TGTGCCATCCTGGACAGGGGCTACAATGAGCAGTTCTTC. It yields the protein CAILDRGYNEQFF.

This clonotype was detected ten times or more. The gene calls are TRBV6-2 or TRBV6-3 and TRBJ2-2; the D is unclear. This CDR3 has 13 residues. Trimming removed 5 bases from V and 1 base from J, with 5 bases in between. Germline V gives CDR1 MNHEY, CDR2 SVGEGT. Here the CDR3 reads CASSQENTGELFF. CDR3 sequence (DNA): TGTGCCAGCAGTCAAGAGAACACCGGGGAGCTGTTTTTT.

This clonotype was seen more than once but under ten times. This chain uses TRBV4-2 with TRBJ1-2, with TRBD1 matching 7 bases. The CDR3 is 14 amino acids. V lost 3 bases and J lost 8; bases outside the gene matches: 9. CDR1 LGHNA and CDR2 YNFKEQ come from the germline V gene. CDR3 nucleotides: TGTGCCAGCAGCCACACGACAGGGAAGCCGGGCTACACCTTC. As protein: CASSHTTGKPGYTF.

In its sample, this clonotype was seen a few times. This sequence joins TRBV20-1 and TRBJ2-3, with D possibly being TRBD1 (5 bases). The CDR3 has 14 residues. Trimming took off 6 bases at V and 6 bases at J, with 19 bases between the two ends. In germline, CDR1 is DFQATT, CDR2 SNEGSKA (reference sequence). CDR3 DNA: TGCAGTGCGCCCACAGGTTCCACAGATGATACGCAGTATTTT. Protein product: CSAPTGSTDDTQYF.